Listed here are 22 T cell receptor beta chains from one sample, sequenced in a study of T-cell memory formation after mild COVID-19. A single record per CDR3 protein comes from TCRdb applying MiXCR to the 5' RACE reads. Of about 100,000 distinct CDR3 sequences in the sample, more than 9.5% were seen once. What was sequenced was PBMCs or a T cell subset sorted from them (not recorded which). All receptors come from a man aged 18 to 29 who had mild COVID-19 (a few samples of this study predate the infection). Cell type and time point are not known.

In this sample, this clonotype turned up a few times. The rearrangement links TRBV3-2 to TRBJ2-7; TRBD2 is the table's D call and was not checked against the DNA. TRBV3-2 is shown as a pseudogene. This CDR3 comprises 15 residues. CDR3 protein: CASSLHSGVAYEQYV. The CDR3 region has the DNA TGTGCCAGCAGCCTTCATAGCGGGGTCGCCTACGAGCAGTACGTC.

This clonotype was counted between two and nine times. The chain joins TRBV6-5 to TRBJ1-1; D possibly corresponds to TRBD1 (5 bases). This CDR3 is built from 11 residues. Looked up from germline, CDR1 is MNHEY and CDR2 is SVGAGI. The germline V and J ends were trimmed by 6 bases and 13 bases, with 15 bases remaining between them. CDR3 loop: CASRAGTEYFF. Written as DNA, the CDR3 is TGTGCCAGCAGGGCCGGGACGGAGTATTTCTTT.

Many counts were recorded for this clonotype. The rearrangement joins TRBV7-6 to TRBJ2-5, with D unclear. Germline CDR1 SGHVS, CDR2 FNYEAQ. V was shortened by 1 base and J by 9 bases, with 18 bases between the two germline ends. The CDR3 length is 15 residues. The CDR3 bases are TGTGCCAGCAGCTTAGATCCCGTTGTAAGGGATCCCCAGTACTTC. As protein: CASSLDPVVRDPQYF.

The chain is built from TRBV2 and TRBJ2-3; D is unresolved. Germline assignment: CDR1 SNHLY and CDR2 FYNNEI. V lost 0 bases, J lost 1 base, and 8 bases lay in between. The length of the CDR3 is 15 residues. CDR3 nucleotides: TGTGCCAGCAGTGAAGCGCTTACAGGCACAGATACGCAGTATTTT. Protein sequence: CASSEALTGTDTQYF.

The genes are TRBV12-3 or TRBV12-4 and TRBJ2-2; no clear D. This CDR3 region has 13 residues. V lost 6 bases and J lost 4, with 9 bases in between. The CDR3 sequence is CASRPTGTGELFF. The CDR3 bases are TGTGCCAGCAGACCGACGGGCACCGGGGAGCTGTTTTTT.

Only a few counts were recorded for this clonotype. V usage is TRBV5-5 and J usage is TRBJ2-7; tentative D call: TRBD2 (6 bases). The CDR3 runs 17 residues. V was shortened by 4 bases and J by 3 bases, with 23 bases between the two germline ends. CDR1 and CDR2 (germline): SGHKS, YYEKEE (reference sequence). The CDR3 reads CASSKYPTGRDFYEQYV. The CDR3 nucleotides are TGTGCCAGCAGCAAATACCCCACGGGGCGGGACTTCTACGAGCAGTACGTC.

The J gene is TRBJ2-5, the V gene TRBV14; 7 bases are a match to TRBD1. V lost 0 bases, J lost 10 bases, and 11 bases stayed unmatched. CDR1 SGHDN and CDR2 FVKESK come from the germline V gene. The CDR3 is made up of 15 amino acids. CDR3 nucleotides: TGTGCCAGCAGCCAAGACCGTAAGGGGGCATTTGGCCAGTACTTC. Amino acids: CASSQDRKGAFGQYF.

This clonotype appeared a few times. The rearrangement joins TRBV7-6 to TRBJ2-1; D is undetermined. V was pared by 5 bases and J by 8 bases, with 13 bases between. This CDR3 has 13 amino acids. Germline V lookup: CDR1 SGHVS, CDR2 FNYEAQ. The CDR3 loop is CASSPSLIDEQFF. The CDR3 region has the DNA TGTGCCAGCAGCCCGTCTCTGATAGATGAGCAGTTCTTC.

This clonotype was recorded a few times. The chain combines TRBV5-6 with TRBJ2-1, with TRBD2 matching 7 bases. This CDR3 is 14 amino acids long. Germline trimming cut 1 base from V and 7 bases from J; bases unmatched to any gene: 5. Per the germline V gene, CDR1 is SGHDT and CDR2 is YYEEEE. CDR3 bases: TGTGCCAGCAGCTTGATCGGGGAGGGGAATGAGCAGTTCTTC. Protein product: CASSLIGEGNEQFF.

This clonotype was seen only a few times. The chain has TRBV5-1 and TRBJ1-1; unclear D gene. CDR3 length: 14 amino acids. V was cut by 10 bases and J by 0 bases, with 16 bases left in between. From germline, CDR1 is SGHRS and CDR2 YFSETQ. The CDR3 spells CASTWEGVNTEAFF. The DNA of the CDR3 is TGCGCCTCGACGTGGGAGGGTGTGAACACTGAAGCTTTCTTT.

This clonotype was recorded at least ten times. V and J are TRBV10-3 and TRBJ2-1, with D possibly TRBD2 on 6 matching bases. Trimming removed 0 bases at V and 0 bases at J, with 9 bases between. Germline-derived CDR1 and CDR2 are ENHRY and SYGVKD. The CDR3 extends over 16 amino acids. CDR3 in amino acids: CAISESAGSSYNEQFF. Here the CDR3 DNA reads TGTGCCATCAGTGAGTCGGCGGGGAGCTCCTACAATGAGCAGTTCTTC.

There are a few counts of this clonotype. This rearrangement joins TRBV12-3 or TRBV12-4 to TRBJ2-7; 7 bases line up with TRBD2. The CDR3 sequence is 13 residues long. The ends lost 6 bases at V and 3 bases at J; junction bases unmatched: 5. The CDR3 protein is CASRSGDYYEQYF. Written as DNA, the CDR3 is TGTGCCAGCAGATCCGGGGACTACTACGAGCAGTACTTC.

This clonotype was detected a few times. The gene calls are TRBV29-1 and TRBJ2-3; D assignment may be TRBD1 or TRBD2 (5 bases each). With 3 bases removed from V and 5 bases from J, the gap between germline ends came to 21 bases. Germline-derived CDR1 and CDR2 are SQVTM and ANQGSEA. This CDR3 is 16 amino acids long. The CDR3 DNA reads TGCAGCGTTGACACGGGGCGGCAAGAGTTATTAGATACGCAGTATTTT. The encoded protein is CSVDTGRQELLDTQYF.

V usage is TRBV4-3 and J usage is TRBJ1-1; D gene ambiguous. The CDR3 is 15 amino acids. CDR1 is LGHNA, CDR2 YSLEER, per germline. Trimming left V 0 bases short and J 4 bases short, with 12 bases between. The CDR3 DNA reads TGCGCCAGCAGCCAAGATCTAAGGGAAGGCACTGAAGCTTTCTTT. Its protein product is CASSQDLREGTEAFF.

This rearrangement joins TRBV6-2 or TRBV6-3 to TRBJ1-2; D may be TRBD1 (6 bases). This CDR3 spans 12 amino acids. Germline V gene sequence: CDR1 MNHEY, CDR2 SVGEGT. Trimming pared 8 bases from V and 6 bases from J, leaving 13 bases between. The CDR3 loop is CASGPGHDGYTF. The CDR3 DNA reads TGTGCCAGCGGACCGGGACATGATGGCTACACCTTC.

This clonotype appeared many times. The chain recombines TRBV28 with TRBJ2-1; 7 bases map to TRBD1. With 5 bases clipped from V and 6 bases from J, the junction kept 10 bases outside the gene matches. This CDR3 region has 15 residues. Germline CDR1 is MDHEN and CDR2 is SYDVKM. CDR3 coding DNA: TGTGCCAGCAGTCTTTCCCTAGGGACAGCCAATGAGCAGTTCTTC. Translation gives CASSLSLGTANEQFF.

The chain is built from TRBV4-3 and TRBJ2-7; 7 positions agree with TRBD2. CDR3 length: 16 amino acids. Germline V gene sequence: CDR1 LGHNA, CDR2 YSLEER. V shed 0 bases, J shed 2 bases, and the junction held 7 bases outside the gene matches. Written as DNA, the CDR3 is TGCGCCAGCAGCCAAGAACGGGGGGACCCTGCCTACGAGCAGTACTTC. Its protein is CASSQERGDPAYEQYF.

The chain uses TRBV4-2 and TRBJ2-1; the match to TRBD1 covers 10 bases. This CDR3 is 14 amino acids long. With 6 bases clipped from V and 5 bases from J, the junction kept 4 bases outside the gene matches. Germline lookup yields CDR1 LGHNA and CDR2 YNFKEQ. Written as DNA, the CDR3 is TGTGCCAGCAGTCCGGGACAGGGGAACAATGAGCAGTTCTTC. Encoded protein: CASSPGQGNNEQFF.

This clonotype showed up just a few times. The rearrangement links TRBV27 to TRBJ2-5; TRBD2 aligns across 11 bases. Germline lookup yields CDR1 MNHEY and CDR2 SMNVEV (reference sequence). Trimming at V came to 5 bases and at J to 5 bases, leaving 10 bases not matched to a gene. There are 16 residues in the CDR3. CDR3 DNA: TGTGCCAGCAGTACTGATAGCGGGGGGGCCGGGGAGACCCAGTACTTC. The encoded protein is CASSTDSGGAGETQYF.

The rearrangement uses TRBV6-6 and TRBJ2-1; no clear D. Germline CDR1 and CDR2: MNHNY and SVGAGI (reference sequence). The CDR3 covers 13 residues. V was clipped by 6 bases and J by 5 bases, with 11 bases between them. CDR3 nucleotide sequence: TGTGCCAGCAGACCCGGACCAAACAATGAGCAGTTCTTC. Its translation: CASRPGPNNEQFF.

A few counts support this clonotype. This sequence joins TRBV6-5 and TRBJ2-1, with 10 positions matching TRBD1. J was trimmed by 6 bases and V by 8 bases; bases with no gene match: 1. Germline CDR1 reads MNHEY; CDR2 reads SVGAGI. The CDR3 consists of 12 residues. This CDR3 is CASGDRGNEQFF. The CDR3 nucleotides are TGTGCCAGCGGGGACAGGGGCAATGAGCAGTTCTTC.

The rearrangement links TRBV27 to TRBJ2-7, with 8 bases aligning to TRBD1. J was trimmed by 4 bases and V by 2 bases; bases with no gene match: 7. The CDR3 spans 15 residues. Germline assignment: CDR1 MNHEY and CDR2 SMNVEV (reference sequence). CDR3 sequence reads: CASSLGSGGTYEQYF. CDR3 coding DNA: TGTGCCAGCAGTTTAGGGTCAGGGGGCACGTACGAGCAGTACTTC.